These T cell receptor beta chains were read from a single sample in a study of beta chain features in type 1 diabetes. Clones were sequenced by immunoSEQ multiplex PCR, and TCRdb holds only the in-frame ones, with some missing. The repertoire holds 450,000 or so clones, with approximately 10% as singletons. The specimen was naive CD4+ T cells from blood. The receptors here all came from a woman younger than 30 in good health. Both conserved end residues are part of each CDR3. The order of the fields is CDR3 length, J gene, V gene, D gene, clone size, CDR3 protein, CDR3 DNA. The D gene is left open where the match is weak. The size of a clone is reported for some rows only, either as once, few or many, or as a class for expanded clones.

13 TRBJ2-3 TRBV30 - few CAWSGELADTQYF TGTGCCTGGAGTGGGGAGTTGGCAGATACGCAGTATTTT
16 TRBJ2-7 TRBV21-1 - - CASSKVASGASYEQYF -
16 TRBJ2-2 TRBV18 - - CASSPLTEAGTGELFF TGTGCCAGCTCACCCTTGACGGAGGCGGGCACCGGGGAGCTGTTTTTT
13 TRBJ2-3 TRBV5-1 - - CASSFAPTDTQYF TGCGCCAGCAGCTTTGCACCCACAGATACGCAGTATTTT
16 TRBJ2-4 TRBV28 - - CASSPKPGTGKNIQYF TGTGCCAGCAGTCCAAAACCCGGGACCGGCAAAAACATTCAGTACTTC
14 TRBJ2-1 TRBV28 - - CASSIPKGHNEQFF TGTGCCAGCAGTATCCCCAAGGGCCACAATGAGCAGTTCTTC
12 TRBJ1-2 TRBV14 - - CASSQVAYGYTF TGTGCCAGCAGCCAAGTGGCATATGGCTACACCTTC
15 TRBJ2-1 TRBV9 TRBD1 few CASNLGDSSYNEQFF TGTGCCAGCAACCTAGGGGACAGTAGTTACAATGAGCAGTTCTTC
14 TRBJ1-6 TRBV6-6 - - CASNDPGRGSPLHF TGTGCCAGCAACGACCCGGGACGGGGTTCACCCCTCCACTTT
17 TRBJ2-7 TRBV7-2 TRBD2 - CASSPLGGPGLAGEQYF TGTGCCAGCAGCCCCTTAGGGGGGCCGGGACTAGCAGGCGAGCAGTACTTC
12 TRBJ2-3 TRBV9 - few CASSVDSDTQYF TGTGCCAGCAGCGTAGACTCCGATACGCAGTATTTT
14 TRBJ2-5 TRBV7-2 TRBD2 - CASKKAGGQETQYF TGTGCCAGCAAGAAAGCGGGGGGACAAGAGACCCAGTACTTC
13 TRBJ2-3 TRBV29-1 - - CSVAPRGTDTQYF TGCAGCGTCGCCCCTCGGGGCACAGATACGCAGTATTTT
16 TRBJ2-2 TRBV5-1 - few CASSPVRAVNTGELFF TGCGCCAGCAGCCCCGTACGGGCGGTGAACACCGGGGAGCTGTTTTTT
16 TRBJ2-5 TRBV7-2 - - CASSLMGSRPEETQYF TGTGCCAGCAGCTTAATGGGATCGCGCCCGGAAGAGACCCAGTACTTC
13 TRBJ2-3 TRBV5-1 - - CASSLVAADTQYF TGCGCCAGCAGCTTGGTAGCTGCCGATACGCAGTATTTT
13 TRBJ2-1 TRBV2 - few CASSGQGGNEQFF TGTGCCAGCAGTGGGCAGGGGGGCAATGAGCAGTTCTTC
13 TRBJ1-2 TRBV5-4 TRBD1 - CASSLDRNYGYTF TGTGCCAGCAGCCTGGACAGGAACTATGGCTACACCTTC
14 TRBJ1-1 TRBV9 TRBD1 - CASSAHQQGAEAFF TGTGCCAGCAGCGCCCATCAACAGGGGGCTGAAGCTTTCTTT
19 TRBJ2-7 TRBV30 TRBD1 - CAWSPSRDRYYSISYEQYF TGTGCCTGGAGCCCCTCCCGGGACAGGTATTATTCGATCTCCTACGAGCAGTACTTC
13 TRBJ2-2 TRBV12-5 - few CASGSLNTGELFF TGTGCTAGTGGTTCCTTGAACACCGGGGAGCTGTTTTTT
14 TRBJ2-3 TRBV12-5 TRBD2 - CASGPLAGPDTQYF TGTGCTAGTGGCCCGCTAGCGGGGCCAGATACGCAGTATTTT
16 TRBJ2-1 TRBV18 - - CASSLLAQGSYNEQFF TGTGCCAGCTCCCTTTTGGCACAGGGTTCGTACAATGAGCAGTTCTTC
15 TRBJ2-3 TRBV7-2 - - CASSIRERRADTQYF TGTGCCAGCAGCATCCGGGAGAGGAGGGCAGATACGCAGTATTTT
13 TRBJ2-7 TRBV7-2 - - CASSLVQTYEQYF TGTGCCAGCAGCTTAGTACAGACCTACGAGCAGTACTTC
14 TRBJ2-7 TRBV29-1 TRBD2 few CSVARAGGTSEQYF TGCAGCGTAGCTAGAGCGGGAGGGACCTCCGAGCAGTACTTC
17 TRBJ2-1 TRBV29-1 - - CSGEEGVRGSYYNEQFF TGCAGCGGTGAAGAGGGAGTTCGCGGCAGTTACTACAATGAGCAGTTCTTC
14 TRBJ1-2 TRBV7-8 - - CASSTRQDHYGYTF TGTGCCAGCAGCACCAGACAGGACCACTATGGCTACACCTTC
16 TRBJ2-5 TRBV2 TRBD1 - CASSEGGTGEQETQYF TGTGCCAGCAGTGAAGGCGGGACAGGGGAGCAAGAGACCCAGTACTTC
14 TRBJ2-3 TRBV5-1 - few CASSLRLTTDTQYF TGCGCCAGCAGCTTGAGACTAACCACAGATACGCAGTATTTT
13 TRBJ1-1 TRBV29-1 - - CSVASGTDTEAFF TGCAGCGTTGCTTCAGGGACGGACACTGAAGCTTTCTTT
10 TRBJ1-4 TRBV29-1 - few CSVFNEKLFF TGCAGCGTATTTAATGAAAAACTGTTTTTT
13 TRBJ2-1 TRBV9 - few CASSVAKHNEQFF TGTGCCAGCAGCGTAGCTAAGCACAATGAGCAGTTCTTC
15 TRBJ2-3 TRBV18 - - CASSPAPGGTDTQYF TGTGCCAGCTCACCCGCACCTGGCGGCACAGATACGCAGTATTTT
13 TRBJ2-5 TRBV6-5 - few CASSYRIRETQYF TGTGCCAGCAGTTACAGGATTAGAGAGACCCAGTACTTC
18 TRBJ1-6 TRBV2 TRBD1 - CASSVPGTGGERNSPLHF TGTGCCAGCAGTGTCCCCGGGACAGGGGGGGAACGCAATTCACCCCTCCACTTT
15 TRBJ2-1 TRBV29-1 TRBD1 few CSVETRDRVYNEQFF TGCAGCGTTGAAACCCGGGACAGGGTATACAATGAGCAGTTCTTC
13 TRBJ2-7 TRBV5-5 - few CASSSRNSYEQYF TGTGCCAGCAGCTCACGGAACTCCTACGAGCAGTACTTC
16 TRBJ1-5 TRBV7-9 - - CASSLVQGPGNQPQHF TGTGCCAGCAGCTTAGTTCAGGGACCGGGGAATCAGCCCCAGCATTTT
14 TRBJ1-5 TRBV9 - - CASSVGMGNQPQHF TGTGCCAGCAGCGTAGGTATGGGTAATCAGCCCCAGCATTTT
14 TRBJ2-1 TRBV7-9 - - CASRERGGYNEQFF TGTGCCAGCAGAGAGCGAGGGGGATACAATGAGCAGTTCTTC
15 TRBJ1-6 TRBV9 TRBD1 few CASSDRTGGPSPLHF TGTGCCAGCAGCGACCGGACAGGGGGGCCCTCACCCCTCCACTTT
17 TRBJ2-7 TRBV11-1 - - CASSFGKQGALRYEQYF TGTGCCAGCAGTTTTGGGAAACAGGGTGCTCTCCGATACGAGCAGTACTTC
15 TRBJ2-7 TRBV7-2 - few CASILARGTGYEQYF TGTGCCAGCATCCTAGCCCGGGGTACAGGTTACGAGCAGTACTTC
11 TRBJ1-1 TRBV30 - - CAWSVLKLAFF TGTGCCTGGAGTGTACTGAAGCTGGCTTTCTTT
14 TRBJ2-4 TRBV9 TRBD2 many CASSPLAGSIIQYF TGTGCCAGCAGCCCCCTAGCGGGGTCTATCATTCAGTACTTC
16 TRBJ2-5 TRBV29-1 TRBD1 few CSVQLVDRGLMETQYF TGCAGCGTCCAGTTAGTTGACAGGGGGCTTATGGAGACCCAGTACTTC
16 TRBJ2-2 TRBV30 - few CAWSPGALQNTGELFF TGTGCCTGGAGCCCAGGGGCGTTACAGAACACCGGGGAGCTGTTTTTT
15 TRBJ2-3 TRBV5-1 - - CASSLSGSSTDTQYF TGCGCCAGCAGCTTGTCAGGGTCCAGCACAGATACGCAGTATTTT
16 TRBJ1-2 TRBV29-1 - - CSVEDYGRANSYGYTF TGCAGCGTTGAAGATTACGGCAGGGCGAACAGCTATGGCTACACCTTC
12 TRBJ2-5 TRBV11-2 - - CASSLVPETQYF TGTGCCAGCAGCTTAGTTCCGGAGACCCAGTACTTC
13 TRBJ1-6 TRBV5-4 - few CASSYEGDSPLHF TGTGCCAGCAGTTATGAAGGGGATTCACCCCTCCACTTT
13 TRBJ2-1 TRBV6-6 - few CASSSTGYNEQFF TGTGCCAGCAGTTCGACGGGCTACAATGAGCAGTTCTTC
14 TRBJ1-1 TRBV14 - - CASSLVRDVAEAFF TGTGCCAGCAGTCTGGTCCGGGACGTCGCTGAAGCTTTCTTT
11 TRBJ2-7 TRBV5-4 - - CASSGAYEQYF TGTGCCAGCAGCGGGGCCTACGAGCAGTACTTC
14 TRBJ2-4 TRBV5-4 - few CASSLRPGSGIQYF TGTGCCAGCAGCTTGCGACCGGGGTCCGGCATTCAGTACTTC
15 TRBJ2-1 TRBV7-9 - few CASSPSRLKDNEQFF TGTGCCAGCAGCCCATCGAGGCTCAAGGACAATGAGCAGTTCTTC